Below are 21 T cell receptor beta chains sequenced from a single sample in a study of graft-versus-host responses after intestinal transplantation. Measured with immunoSEQ multiplex PCR; TCRdb has only the in-frame clones, and not every one. The data hold roughly 96,000 clones, with 91% observed a single time. Their antigens remain unidentified. The sample here was unstimulated CD8+ T cells sorted from spleen or lymph node cells, taken before intestinal transplant. The origin of the receptors is a human donor who received an intestinal transplant.

This clone was found once. The chain couples TRBV5-6 to TRBJ2-1; TRBD2 aligns across 10 bases. CDR3 size: 16 residues. The V segment lost 0 bases and the J segment 8 bases; nucleotides outside the gene matches: 8. CDR1 and CDR2 from the germline V gene are SGHDT and YYEEEE. The CDR3 here is CASSLDSSGSRHEQFF. DNA for the CDR3: TGTGCCAGCAGCTTGGATTCTAGCGGGAGTAGGCATGAGCAGTTCTTC.

The rearrangement joins TRBV10-3 to TRBJ2-7; TRBD1 is a possible D gene (6 bases). V was cut by 4 bases and J by 2 bases, with 12 bases left in between. This CDR3 contains 14 residues. Germline V lookup: CDR1 ENHRY, CDR2 SYGVKD. The CDR3 reads CAISGRDTPYEQYF. CDR3 nucleotide sequence: TGTGCCATCAGTGGCCGGGACACACCCTACGAGCAGTACTTC.

DNA for the CDR3: TGCAGCGTTGCTCCACAGGGGGCGGAGGGCTACACCTTC. It is translated as CSVAPQGAEGYTF. The gene calls are TRBV29-1 and TRBJ1-2, with 9 bases aligning to TRBD1. With 4 bases clipped from V and 8 bases from J, the junction kept 8 bases outside the gene matches. Germline V gene lookup returns CDR1 SQVTM and CDR2 ANQGSEA. This CDR3 is built from 13 residues.

V usage is TRBV7-6 and J usage is TRBJ2-6; D is uncertain. CDR3 length: 16 residues. Deletions cut 2 bases from V and 0 bases from J, with 8 bases between. Per germline, CDR1 SGHVS and CDR2 FNYEAQ. The CDR3 here is CASSLFVVSGANVLTF. The CDR3 DNA follows: TGTGCCAGCAGCTTATTCGTTGTCTCTGGGGCCAACGTCCTGACTTTC.

This clone was seen a few times. This chain connects TRBV6-5 to TRBJ2-2, with D perhaps matching TRBD1 (5 bases). Germline CDR1 is MNHEY and CDR2 is SVGAGI. Trimming left V 3 bases short and J 4 bases short, with 6 bases between. The CDR3 extends over 13 amino acids. CDR3 nucleotides: TGTGCCAGCAGTTATGGGGCCACCGGGGAGCTGTTTTTT. Its translation is CASSYGATGELFF.

The V gene is TRBV11-2, the J gene TRBJ1-1; D is uncertain. Germline CDR1 reads SGHAT; CDR2 reads FQNNGV. This CDR3 comprises 16 residues. The V gene lost 0 bases and the J gene lost 1 base, with 12 bases spanning the gap. The CDR3 nucleotides read TGTGCCAGCAGCTTAGATCTTGGACGGGGGAACACTGAAGCTTTCTTT. It codes for CASSLDLGRGNTEAFF.

This clone was seen once. The chain links TRBV11-3 to TRBJ2-1; 13 bases fit TRBD2. Trimming took 3 bases from V and 2 from J; bases not matched to a gene: 1. The germline V gene has CDR1 SGHNT and CDR2 YENEEA. The CDR3 consists of 16 residues. CDR3 in amino acids: CASSFTSGGAYNEQFF. The DNA for the CDR3 is TGTGCCAGCAGCTTTACTAGCGGGGGGGCCTACAATGAGCAGTTCTTC.

The chain employs TRBV11-2 and TRBJ2-7; the match to TRBD1 covers 9 bases. CDR3 length equals 14 residues. Trimming at V came to 5 bases and at J to 4 bases, leaving 6 bases not matched to a gene. The germline gives CDR1 SGHAT, CDR2 FQNNGV. The CDR3 loop is CASSHLGTGYEQYF. DNA of the CDR3: TGTGCCAGCAGCCATTTGGGGACAGGGTACGAGCAGTACTTC.

The V and J genes are TRBV7-9 and TRBJ1-2; D is perhaps TRBD1 (5 bases). Trimming took 5 bases from V and 3 from J, leaving 13 bases between them. Germline-derived CDR1 and CDR2 are SEHNR and FQNEAQ (reference sequence). The CDR3 is 14 amino acids. The CDR3 reads CASSPGPMDYGYTF. The CDR3 nucleotides are TGTGCCAGCAGCCCAGGGCCTATGGACTATGGCTACACCTTC.

This clone has just a few counts. The chain carries TRBV6-5 and TRBJ1-1; 7 nucleotides match TRBD1. V lost 0 bases and J lost 1; bases outside the gene matches: 5. Germline lookup yields CDR1 MNHEY and CDR2 SVGAGI. The CDR3 loop spans 16 amino acids. The CDR3 DNA sequence: TGTGCCAGCAGTTACTCGATTACAGGGGCGAACACTGAAGCTTTCTTT. Protein sequence: CASSYSITGANTEAFF.

V gene TRBV7-2 combines with J gene TRBJ2-7; D is perhaps TRBD1 (5 bases). Germline V gene data show CDR1 as SGHTA and CDR2 as FQGNSA. V was trimmed by 2 bases and J by 6 bases, leaving 11 bases between them. This CDR3 has 13 amino acids. CDR3 nucleotide sequence: TGTGCCAGCAGCTTATTGGGGCTGAGCGAGCAGTACTTC. Encoded protein: CASSLLGLSEQYF.

The CDR3 DNA follows: TGTGCCAGCAGTTACACGTGGTCCGGTTCCTACAATGAGCAGTTCTTC. Its translation: CASSYTWSGSYNEQFF. This chain connects TRBV6-5 to TRBJ2-1; no clear D gene. The CDR3 covers 16 residues. CDR1 MNHEY and CDR2 SVGAGI come from the germline V gene. V lost 2 bases and J 1 base, leaving 12 bases between the germline ends.

V is TRBV5-5 and J is TRBJ2-1, with 9 bases matching TRBD2. CDR1 is SGHKS and CDR2 is YYEKEE in the germline V gene (reference sequence). V shed 1 base, J shed 3 bases, and the junction held 2 bases outside the gene matches. The CDR3 is 15 amino acids. The CDR3 DNA is TGTGCCAGCAGCTTGCTAGCGGGACTCTACAATGAGCAGTTCTTC. As protein: CASSLLAGLYNEQFF.

The chain couples TRBV6-6 to TRBJ2-7; 7 bases align to TRBD2. The V gene end was trimmed by 0 bases and the J gene end by 6 bases; junction bases not matched to a gene: 11. This CDR3 region has 16 residues. Germline values: CDR1 MNHNY, CDR2 SVGAGI (reference sequence). The CDR3 region is CASSYSLGPTSPEQYF. For the CDR3, the DNA is TGTGCCAGCAGTTACTCCTTAGGACCGACTAGCCCCGAGCAGTACTTC.

This rearrangement joins TRBV4-1 to TRBJ1-5; no reliable D call. The CDR3 sequence is 18 residues long. Trimming stripped 4 bases from V and 7 bases from J, with 26 bases between. Germline CDR1 and CDR2: MGHRA and YSYEKL. This chain's CDR3 is CASSPSASRGLGRQPQHF. The CDR3 DNA is TGCGCCAGCAGCCCCTCAGCCTCGCGGGGTTTGGGGAGACAGCCCCAGCATTTT.

The genes are TRBV6-5 and TRBJ1-2, with D possibly TRBD1 on 5 matching bases. The CDR3 loop spans 15 amino acids. V was cut by 4 bases and J by 3 bases, with 15 bases left in between. CDR1 MNHEY and CDR2 SVGAGI come from the germline V gene. The CDR3 region has the DNA TGTGCCAGCAGTTTTGCGGGACCTAGGGACTATGGCTACACCTTC. Its translation: CASSFAGPRDYGYTF.

In its sample, this clone was seen once. V is TRBV4-1 and J is TRBJ2-1; maybe TRBD2 (6 bases). CDR1 is MGHRA, CDR2 YSYEKL, per germline. There are 16 residues in the CDR3. Trimming pared 0 bases from V and 4 bases from J, leaving 13 bases between. CDR3 bases: TGCGCCAGCAGCCAAGATTCCGGGGGTTTTTACAATGAGCAGTTCTTC. Translating it yields CASSQDSGGFYNEQFF.

The chain employs TRBV7-9 and TRBJ2-7; unclear D gene. The V gene's germline CDR1 is SEHNR and CDR2 FQNEAQ (reference sequence). This CDR3 contains 16 residues. Trimming removed 1 base at V and 3 bases at J, with 16 bases between. CDR3 nucleotides: TGTGCCAGCAGCTTAGGGGCCCCCGATACCCTCTACGAGCAGTACTTC. The encoded protein is CASSLGAPDTLYEQYF.

The genes are TRBV7-2 and TRBJ2-7, with D unresolved. Germline-derived CDR1 and CDR2 are SGHTA and FQGNSA. V was trimmed by 3 bases and J by 7 bases, leaving 13 bases between them. The CDR3 totals 13 residues. The CDR3 bases are TGTGCCAGCAGCTTGATGTCGACTTCAGAGCAGTACTTC. This gives the protein CASSLMSTSEQYF.

V is TRBV6-5 and J is TRBJ2-5, with 8 positions matching TRBD1. V shed 1 base and J 3 bases; nucleotides not matched to a gene: 4. Per germline, CDR1 MNHEY and CDR2 SVGAGI. This CDR3 has 15 residues. The CDR3 DNA is TGTGCCAGCAGTTACTTCGGGACAGGAAAAGAGACCCAGTACTTC. Amino acids: CASSYFGTGKETQYF.

The CDR3 loop is CASISGTGGVNEQFF. DNA of the CDR3: TGTGCCAGCATATCTGGGACAGGGGGCGTGAATGAGCAGTTCTTC. The J gene is TRBJ2-1, the V gene TRBV27; 12 nucleotides line up with TRBD1. The CDR3 contains 15 residues. Losses at the gene ends were 7 bases for V and 7 bases for J; bases not matched to a gene: 8. Germline values: CDR1 MNHEY, CDR2 SMNVEV (reference sequence).